These 23 T cell receptor beta chains were sequenced from one sample in a study of T-cell reconstitution after alpha-beta-depleted transplantation in children. TCRbeta library preparation incorporated unique molecular identifiers. Each CDR3 protein is one row after TCRdb ran MiXCR on the PCR reads. The data hold about 260,000 distinct CDR3 sequences, with roughly 10% observed a single time. The sequencing used peripheral blood, collected 180 days after TCRalphabeta/CD19-depleted stem cell transplant. Receptors originate from a male patient between 2 and 10 years old who had a stem cell transplant for chronic granulomatous disease, so the T cells may come from the graft donor.

There are many counts of this clonotype. J is TRBJ2-4 and V is TRBV11-3; D is ambiguous. Germline V gives CDR1 SGHNT, CDR2 YENEEA. There are 15 residues in the CDR3. V lost 0 bases and J 6 bases, leaving 12 bases between the germline ends. CDR3 protein: CASSLDVTAVNIQYF. The CDR3 nucleotides read TGTGCCAGCAGCTTAGATGTCACCGCCGTAAACATTCAGTACTTC.

Remarks on this clonotype: Given a much more abundant clone one base away, this may be a read error. The genes are TRBV20-1 and TRBJ1-5; possible D gene TRBD1, 5 bases. The CDR3 totals 15 residues. Germline V lookup: CDR1 DFQATT, CDR2 SNEGSKA (reference sequence). The CDR3 region is CCASLRQLSNQPQHF. The CDR3 DNA sequence: TGCTGTGCTAGTCTTCGACAGCTTAGCAATCAGCCCCAGCATTTT.

This clonotype was recorded many times. The V call is TRBV6-2 or TRBV6-3, the J call TRBJ1-6; D is uncertain. The CDR3 covers 11 residues. Trimming took off 6 bases at V and 5 bases at J, with 2 bases between the two ends. Per germline, CDR1 MNHEY and CDR2 SVGEGT. As DNA, the CDR3 is TGTGCCAGCAGGGATAATTCACCCCTCCACTTT. Amino acids: CASRDNSPLHF.

This clonotype was picked up many times. The chain links TRBV5-1 to TRBJ2-5; D possibly corresponds to TRBD1 (6 bases). CDR3 length equals 13 residues. The germline CDR1 and CDR2 sequences are SGHRS and YFSETQ. V was clipped by 7 bases and J by 1 base, with 11 bases between them. The CDR3, as DNA: TGCGCCAGCCACGGACAGACCCAAGAGACCCAGTACTTC. Translating gives CASHGQTQETQYF.

This clonotype was counted at least ten times. This sequence joins TRBV12-3 or TRBV12-4 and TRBJ2-5, with D possibly matching TRBD1 (5 bases). The CDR3 covers 13 residues. Trimming shortened V by 6 bases and J by 5 bases, and 13 bases separated the two germline ends. The CDR3 loop is CASSYRLGETQYF. The CDR3 DNA follows: TGTGCCAGCAGCTACAGGTTGGGGGAGACCCAGTACTTC.

At least ten counts were recorded for this clonotype. This sequence joins TRBV12-3 or TRBV12-4 and TRBJ2-5, with D perhaps matching TRBD1 (5 bases). This CDR3 has 13 residues. Trimming pared 5 bases from V and 1 base from J, leaving 8 bases between. The CDR3 here is CASSRDSQETQYF. CDR3 in DNA: TGTGCCAGCAGTAGAGACAGCCAAGAGACCCAGTACTTC.

Concerning this clonotype itself: It may be a read error: a sequence one base away is much more abundant. This chain links TRBV28 with TRBJ2-7, with no clear D. Trimming pared 1 base from V and 3 bases from J, leaving 13 bases between. The CDR3 has 15 amino acids. From germline, CDR1 is MDHEN and CDR2 SYDVKM. CDR3 in DNA: TGTGCCAGCAGTTTATTCCTGCTAGGGAACTACGAGCAGTACTTC. The encoded protein is CASSLFLLGNYEQYF.

This clonotype was seen at least ten times. The rearrangement uses TRBV20-1 and TRBJ2-7; 10 bases map to TRBD1. Trimming cost V 4 bases and J 4 bases; bases outside gene matches: 4. The CDR3 sequence is 13 residues long. Looked up from germline, CDR1 is DFQATT and CDR2 is SNEGSKA (reference sequence). The CDR3 coding sequence is TGCAGTGCTACCGGGACAGGGGATTACGAGCAGTACTTC. Translated: CSATGTGDYEQYF.

The sample holds a few counts of this clonotype. The chain links TRBV3-1 to TRBJ2-7, with 12 bases identical to TRBD2. The CDR3 covers 17 residues. With 10 bases clipped from V and 0 bases from J, the junction kept 13 bases outside the gene matches. Germline values: CDR1 LGHDT, CDR2 YNNKEL (reference sequence). The CDR3 here is CATCPPPTSGSSYEQYF. As DNA, the CDR3 is TGTGCCACCTGCCCCCCCCCGACTAGCGGGAGCTCCTACGAGCAGTACTTC.

In the case of this clonotype: A read error may explain this, as a much larger clone is one base away. The conserved closing phenylalanine or tryptophan is absent in this CDR3, likely reflecting a read error. This CDR3 reads CSVGRDYEQYS. CDR3 coding DNA: TGCAGCGTTGGCAGGGACTACGAGCAGTACTCC. V usage is TRBV29-1 and J usage is TRBJ2-7, with a tentative D call TRBD1 (5 bases). The CDR3 is 11 residues long. V gave up 4 bases and J gave up 3 bases, with 7 bases separating them. CDR1 is SQVTM and CDR2 is ANQGSEA in the germline V gene.

This clonotype was counted a single time. The CDR3 ends on some other residue instead of the conserved phenylalanine or tryptophan, so this is likely a read error. CDR3 nucleotide sequence: TGTGCCAGCAGTTTAACAGGGAAAAGTAACTATGGCTACACCATC. The encoded protein is CASSLTGKSNYGYTI. The J gene is TRBJ1-2, the V gene TRBV12-3 or TRBV12-4; tentatively, D is TRBD1 (6 bases). V gave up 2 bases and J gave up 1 base, with 11 bases separating them. This CDR3 comprises 15 residues.

The sample holds many counts of this clonotype. This CDR3 reads CASSRIRTDTQYF. The CDR3 region has the DNA TGTGCCAGCAGCCGAATCCGGACAGATACGCAGTATTTT. The chain has TRBV11-2 and TRBJ2-3; D remains unclear. Trimming stripped 5 bases from V and 3 bases from J, with 9 bases between. Germline CDR1 is SGHAT and CDR2 is FQNNGV. The CDR3 is made up of 13 amino acids.

Many counts were recorded for this clonotype. The chain carries TRBV12-3 or TRBV12-4 and TRBJ2-1; 10 bases fit TRBD2. This CDR3 comprises 15 residues. J was trimmed by 4 bases and V by 7 bases; bases with no gene match: 7. CDR3 coding DNA: TGTGCCAGCATCCTGAGCGGGGGGGATTACAATGAGCAGTTCTTC. This sequence encodes CASILSGGDYNEQFF.

The table lists this clonotype with many counts. The chain recombines TRBV29-1 with TRBJ2-5; maybe TRBD2 (6 bases). CDR1 is SQVTM and CDR2 is ANQGSEA in the germline V gene. The CDR3 totals 14 residues. V lost 1 base, J lost 1 base, and 10 bases lay in between. The CDR3 here is CSVEGRETQETQYF. CDR3 bases: TGCAGCGTTGAAGGGCGGGAAACCCAAGAGACCCAGTACTTC.

This clonotype was found many times. CDR3: CASSVARGETQYF. In DNA form, the CDR3 reads TGTGCCAGCAGCGTAGCTCGAGGGGAGACCCAGTACTTC. V and J are TRBV9 and TRBJ2-5; D may be TRBD2 (5 bases). CDR3 length: 13 residues. V was cut by 0 bases and J by 5 bases, with 8 bases left in between. Per germline, CDR1 SGDLS and CDR2 YYNGEE.

The chain combines TRBV12-3 or TRBV12-4 with TRBJ2-1, with TRBD2 identical over 9 bases. J lost 2 bases, V lost 8 bases, and 10 bases had no gene match. The length of the CDR3 is 16 residues. The CDR3 DNA follows: TGTGCCAGCTCGTTCCTAGCGGGACTAGCCTACAATGAGCAGTTCTTC. Residues: CASSFLAGLAYNEQFF.

This clonotype was seen at least ten times. The J gene is TRBJ2-2, the V gene TRBV5-1; tentatively, D is TRBD2 (5 bases). The germline gives CDR1 SGHRS, CDR2 YFSETQ. This CDR3 has 15 residues. Trimming shortened V by 1 base and J by 1 base, and 8 bases separated the two germline ends. The CDR3 DNA reads as TGCGCCAGCAGCTTGAACAGCGGGAACACCGGGGAGCTGTTTTTT. Translated: CASSLNSGNTGELFF.

This clonotype was recorded at least ten times. V usage is TRBV12-3 or TRBV12-4 and J usage is TRBJ1-5; TRBD1 is a possible D gene (6 bases). V dropped 8 bases and J dropped 4 bases, with 15 bases sitting between them. The CDR3 consists of 14 residues. CDR3 residues: CASGGRGLNQPQHF. CDR3 bases: TGTGCCAGCGGGGGCAGGGGCCTTAATCAGCCCCAGCATTTT.

In this sample, this clonotype turned up many times. The V gene is TRBV28, the J gene TRBJ2-5; the D gene could be TRBD1 or TRBD2 (5 bases each). V gave up 2 bases and J gave up 5 bases, with 12 bases separating them. In germline, CDR1 is MDHEN, CDR2 SYDVKM. The CDR3 length is 14 residues. The CDR3 spells CASSLGGRKETQYF. CDR3 coding DNA: TGTGCCAGCAGTTTAGGGGGTAGGAAGGAGACCCAGTACTTC.

This clonotype appeared many times. V and J are TRBV9 and TRBJ2-5; TRBD2 aligns across 10 bases. Germline assignment: CDR1 SGDLS and CDR2 YYNGEE. With V trimmed by 6 bases and J by 4 bases, 18 bases remained unmatched. The CDR3 totals 18 residues. The CDR3 loop is CASMKIGPSGSIRETQYF. The CDR3 DNA follows: TGTGCCAGCATGAAAATCGGGCCTAGCGGGAGTATCAGAGAGACCCAGTACTTC.

The table lists this clonotype with many counts. The rearrangement joins TRBV7-9 to TRBJ1-2, with 10 bases matching TRBD1. J lost 10 bases, V lost 11 bases, and 4 bases had no gene match. CDR1 is SEHNR and CDR2 is FQNEAQ in the germline V gene (reference sequence). The CDR3 loop spans 10 amino acids. CDR3 amino acids: CASGTGDYTF. Written as DNA, the CDR3 is TGTGCCTCCGGGACAGGGGACTACACCTTC.

Many counts were recorded for this clonotype. The chain combines TRBV23-1 with TRBJ2-3; 8 bases are shared with TRBD1. TRBV23-1 is assigned to the ORF class and has an uncertain function. This CDR3 has 15 residues. V gave up 0 bases and J gave up 3 bases; unmatched junction bases: 2. The CDR3 sequence is CASSQSDRGTDTQYF. CDR3 nucleotide sequence: TGCGCCAGCAGTCAATCCGACAGGGGTACAGATACGCAGTATTTT.

This clonotype was detected many times. The genes are TRBV29-1 and TRBJ2-5; 10 bases agree with TRBD2. In germline, CDR1 is SQVTM, CDR2 ANQGSEA. This CDR3 is built from 17 residues. Unmatched junction bases numbered 14, after V lost 0 bases and J lost 7 bases. In DNA form, the CDR3 reads TGCAGCGTTGAAGACCATAAGACTAGCGGGCCAACCCGGACCCAGTACTTC. Residues: CSVEDHKTSGPTRTQYF. The complete variable domain, with remaining parts taken from reference TRBV29-1 and TRBJ2-5, reads SAVISQKPSRDICQRGTSLTIQCQVDSQVTMMFWYRQQPGQSLTLIATANQGSEATYESGFVIDKFPISRPNLTFSTLTVSNMSPEDSSIYLCSVEDHKTSGPTRTQYFGPGTRLLVL.